One and the same sample provided the 9 T cell receptor beta chains below, sequenced in a study of early T cells in non-severe SARS-CoV-2 infection. From the 5' RACE reads, TCRdb called clonotypes with MiXCR, one entry per CDR3 protein. The sample includes more than 55,000 distinct CDR3 sequences, more than 8.5% seen only once; the top ten take approximately 16%. The sequenced sample was whole blood. Receptor source: an adult who was a healthcare worker with PCR-confirmed SARS-CoV-2 infection or an uninfected control (not recorded which).

J is TRBJ1-3 and V is TRBV30; D is undetermined. V shed 0 bases and J shed 3 bases, with 6 bases lying between them. The germline CDR1 and CDR2 sequences are GTSNPN and SVGIG (reference sequence). The CDR3 is 13 amino acids. CDR3 sequence reads: CAWSVHSGNTIYF. In DNA form, the CDR3 reads TGTGCCTGGAGTGTACACAGTGGAAACACCATATATTTT.

The DNA of the CDR3 is TGTGCCAGTAGTTCCGGGACACGTCCCTACGAGCAGTACTTC. Amino acids: CASSSGTRPYEQYF. The V and J genes are TRBV19 and TRBJ2-7; perhaps TRBD1 as D (6 bases). CDR3 size: 14 residues. V was cut by 5 bases and J by 2 bases, with 13 bases left in between. Germline CDR1 LNHDA, CDR2 SQIVND (reference sequence).

This clonotype was seen a few times. This chain connects TRBV7-9 to TRBJ2-1, with a possible D match to TRBD1 (6 bases). This CDR3 is built from 15 residues. The V gene lost 2 bases and the J gene lost 8 bases, with 16 bases spanning the gap. Looked up from germline, CDR1 is SEHNR and CDR2 is FQNEAQ (reference sequence). The CDR3 region has the DNA TGTGCCAGCAGCTTACGGGAAGGGGGAATCGATGAGCAGTTCTTC. Translated, it gives CASSLREGGIDEQFF.

The table lists this clonotype with many counts. This rearrangement joins TRBV5-1 to TRBJ2-1; D might be TRBD1 or TRBD2, each matching 5 bases. The V and J ends lost 3 bases and 5 bases respectively, with 12 bases between them. This CDR3 has 14 residues. CDR1 SGHRS and CDR2 YFSETQ come from the germline V gene. CDR3: CASSSGAQNNEQFF. The CDR3 DNA reads TGCGCCAGCAGCTCCGGGGCACAAAACAATGAGCAGTTCTTC.

In its sample, this clonotype was seen many times. This chain connects TRBV5-4 to TRBJ2-2; TRBD2 is a possible D gene (6 bases). Looked up from germline, CDR1 is SGHNT and CDR2 is YYREEE (reference sequence). V was cut by 4 bases and J by 1 base, with 14 bases left in between. The length of the CDR3 is 16 residues. In nucleotides, the CDR3 is TGTGCCAGCAGCCCTCAGGCGGGACTGAACACCGGGGAGCTGTTTTTT. Protein sequence: CASSPQAGLNTGELFF.

This clonotype was observed many times. J is TRBJ1-4 and V is TRBV20-1; D not certain. V lost 0 bases and J lost 8, with 13 bases in between. Germline-derived CDR1 and CDR2 are DFQATT and SNEGSKA (reference sequence). The CDR3 sequence is 14 residues long. CDR3 DNA: TGCAGTGCTAGAGATTGGCGGGTGTGGGAAAAACTGTTTTTT. Its protein product is CSARDWRVWEKLFF.

This clonotype has a count of ten or more. The chain has TRBV7-2 and TRBJ2-5; 8 bases are a match to TRBD1. Germline-derived CDR1 and CDR2 are SGHTA and FQGNSA. V dropped 5 bases and J dropped 5; count of bases not matched to a gene: 4. The CDR3 is made up of 13 amino acids. CDR3 in DNA: TGTGCCAGCAGCAGGGGACAGGTGGAGACCCAGTACTTC. It codes for CASSRGQVETQYF.

This clonotype has at least ten counts. The V and J genes are TRBV13 and TRBJ2-2, with 8 bases identical to TRBD2. Per germline, CDR1 PRHDT and CDR2 FYEKMQ (reference sequence). This CDR3 contains 15 residues. V lost 3 bases, J lost 0 bases, and 0 bases stayed unmatched. This CDR3 is CASSFGGANTGELFF. The CDR3 DNA sequence: TGTGCCAGCAGCTTCGGGGGGGCGAACACCGGGGAGCTGTTTTTT.

This clonotype was observed a handful of times. This sequence joins TRBV7-2 and TRBJ2-2; possible D gene TRBD1, 6 bases. The CDR3 totals 17 residues. With 5 bases removed from V and 0 bases from J, the gap between germline ends came to 16 bases. CDR1 SGHTA and CDR2 FQGNSA come from the germline V gene. CDR3 residues: CASSQDAGDTNTGELFF. The CDR3 nucleotides are TGTGCCAGCAGCCAAGACGCAGGGGACACGAACACCGGGGAGCTGTTTTTT.